This T cell receptor (beta chain) was retrieved from a study of cytomegalovirus exposure and HLA in healthy donors (dated by TCRdb to 2015 to 2018). About the investigation overall: A later analysis indicated that the 120 validation repertoires were generated on the platform also employed for the approximately 700 repertoires of the first cohort. Along with the roughly 610-subject first cohort, a separate validation cohort of more than 90 different subjects was used. The study aimed to test whether cataloging public T cell receptors could reveal signatures of past pathogen exposure. To predict cytomegalovirus infection status, the study combined high-throughput TCR immunosequencing, statistical association of individual TCRs with disease status, and machine learning. Paper-wide results and their limitations: Most TCR sequences were seen in very few donors, while some public TCRs were found in many individuals. A total of about 150 TCR beta chains were listed by the study as associated with cytomegalovirus. Of the cluster scores, around 95% were above 0 in a later analysis, which found that TCRs clustered in the first cohort also tended to co-occur in the roughly 130 validation repertoires. A few of the identified cytomegalovirus-associated TCR beta chains were confirmed in vitro to be specific for cytomegalovirus antigens. All 120 repertoires were used to score co-occurrence in the validation cohort in a later analysis, because that analysis had no HLA typing for the cohort. According to the authors, the approach could potentially be generalized to other disease states and immunological phenotypes. The classifier was reported to diagnose cytomegalovirus status with high specificity and sensitivity in both the original and validation cohorts.

Concerning this clone: No antigen is known for it. Base qualities are not at hand, and no much larger clone is one base apart.

The donors belonged to the validation cohort of about 110 subjects, which was separate from the approximately 700-subject first cohort. Library prep was done by the immunoSEQ multiplex PCR assay. As for how the authors treated the data: A statistical classification framework was developed to diagnose cytomegalovirus status using the catalog of TCR beta chain sequences. TCRdb's version of the immuneACCESS table is confined to in-frame rearrangements and falls short of the full clone set. An unresolved V gene accounts for under half of the shortfall where checked; the remainder is of unknown origin. Clone size and the V and J calls come from that table; the DNA yielded D and trimming. The sample table holds 200,000 or so clones, of which 80% to 90% were seen once. The ten top clones hold around 15% of the sample. As encoded in the germline V gene (reference sequence), CDR1 is MNHEY while CDR2 is SMNVEV. V sheds 4 bases and J sheds 5 bases, leaving 8 bases between their ends. The CDR3 measures 12 amino acids from cysteine to phenylalanine. Just CDR3 DNA is preserved here, 36 bases in frame from base 1.

The TCR sequence derives from a woman aged 25 to 39 in good health and CMV-seropositive. Rearrangement joined TRBV27 to TRBJ2-5, and TRBD2 may be the D gene, going by 5 matching bases. The material sequenced was PBMCs. The DNA reads as follows: TGTGCCAGCAGTTCGGCGGGTGAGACCCAGTACTTC. This gives the protein CASSSAGETQYF.